These 3 T cell receptor beta chains came from one sample sequenced in a study of blood T cell repertoires in COVID-19 (dated by TCRdb to about 2020). Libraries were constructed by the immunoSEQ multiplex PCR assay. TCRdb's version of the immuneACCESS table is confined to in-frame rearrangements and falls short of the full clone set. An unresolved V gene accounts for under half of the shortfall where checked; the remainder is of unknown origin. Within this sample are 150,000 to 200,000 clones, with roughly 86% of them counted one time only. The ten top clones hold more than 0.75% of the sample. Sequences were obtained from peripheral blood. These receptors all come from a man between 18 and 29 years old with acute or convalescent COVID-19.

The rearrangement uses TRBV30 and TRBJ2-5, with a tentative D call TRBD2 (5 bases). With 2 bases removed from V and 5 bases from J, the gap between germline ends came to 12 bases. The CDR3 covers 13 residues. Germline V gene data show CDR1 as GTSNPN and CDR2 as SVGIG (reference sequence). CDR3 loop: CAWSPRDTETQYF. For the CDR3, the DNA is TGTGCCTGGAGTCCACGGGATACGGAGACCCAGTACTTC.

V usage is TRBV11-2 and J usage is TRBJ2-1; the match to TRBD2 covers 8 bases. Germline V gene lookup returns CDR1 SGHAT and CDR2 FQNNGV. The length of the CDR3 is 12 residues. CDR3 region: CAERGSLNEQFF. The CDR3 DNA sequence: TGTGCGGAGCGGGGGTCGCTCAATGAGCAGTTCTTC.

This clone occurred a few times. The rearrangement links TRBV15 to TRBJ1-4; 7 bases fit TRBD1. Germline CDR1 is LNHNV and CDR2 is YYDKDF (reference sequence). The CDR3 runs 15 residues. With V trimmed by 0 bases and J by 8 bases, 6 bases remained unmatched. CDR3 in amino acids: CATSRDKGAEEKLFF. CDR3 sequence (DNA): TGTGCCACCAGCAGAGATAAGGGGGCAGAAGAAAAACTGTTTTTT.